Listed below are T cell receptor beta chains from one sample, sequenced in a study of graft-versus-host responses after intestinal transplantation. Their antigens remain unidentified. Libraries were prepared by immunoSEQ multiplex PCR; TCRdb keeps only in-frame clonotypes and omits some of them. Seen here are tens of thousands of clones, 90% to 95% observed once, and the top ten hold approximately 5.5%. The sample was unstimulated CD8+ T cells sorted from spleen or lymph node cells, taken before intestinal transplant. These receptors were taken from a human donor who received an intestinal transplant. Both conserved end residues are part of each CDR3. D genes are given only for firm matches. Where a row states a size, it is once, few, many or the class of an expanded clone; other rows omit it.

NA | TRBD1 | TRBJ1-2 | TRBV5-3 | TGTGCCAGAAGCTATGACGGGGACAGTAACTATGGCTACACCTTC | CARSYDGDSNYGYTF
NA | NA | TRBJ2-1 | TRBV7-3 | TGTGCCAGCAGCTTAATTGACAGTAACTACAATGAGCAGTTCTTC | CASSLIDSNYNEQFF
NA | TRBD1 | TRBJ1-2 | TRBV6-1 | TGTGCCAGCAGTCAGGGGGACCATGGCTACACCTTC | CASSQGDHGYTF
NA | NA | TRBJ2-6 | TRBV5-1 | TGCGCCAGCAGCTTGGCTGCCAGAGTGGTATCTGGGGCCAACGTCCTGACTTTC | CASSLAARVVSGANVLTF
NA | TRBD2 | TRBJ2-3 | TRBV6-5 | TGTGCCAGCAGTTACTACGGGGGGGCAGATACGCAGTATTTT | CASSYYGGADTQYF
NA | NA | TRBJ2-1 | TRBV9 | TGTGCCAGCAGCCAGGGACCAGGGGACGGCTCCTACAATGAGCAGTTCTTC | CASSQGPGDGSYNEQFF
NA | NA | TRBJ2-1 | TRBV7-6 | TGTGCCAGCATCCTAGCAAGGAACAGCGCTTACAATGAGCAGTTCTTC | CASILARNSAYNEQFF
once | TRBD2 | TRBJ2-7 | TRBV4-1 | TGCGCCAGCAGCCCCGGACTAGGCTACGAGCAGTACTTC | CASSPGLGYEQYF
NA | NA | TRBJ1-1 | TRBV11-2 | TGTGCCAGCAGCTTAGTCGGGCAGGGAGCTTTCTTT | CASSLVGQGAFF
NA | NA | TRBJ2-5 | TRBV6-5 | TGTGCTTCATGGGGGGCCCCAGGGGAGACCCAGTACTTC | CASWGAPGETQYF
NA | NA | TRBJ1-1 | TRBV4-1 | TGCGCCAGCAGCCAGCAAGAGGATGTACGGGGAGTGTTCTTT | CASSQQEDVRGVFF
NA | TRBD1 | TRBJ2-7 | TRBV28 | TGTGCCAGCAGTCTAACCGGGACAGGAGGGGAGCAGTACTTC | CASSLTGTGGEQYF
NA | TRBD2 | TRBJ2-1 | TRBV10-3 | TGTGCCATCAGTGAGTCGGGCCTAGCGGATTACAATGAGCAGTTCTTC | CAISESGLADYNEQFF
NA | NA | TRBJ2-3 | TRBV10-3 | TGTGCCATCACCCGGGCCCCAAACTTCGATACGCAGTATTTT | CAITRAPNFDTQYF
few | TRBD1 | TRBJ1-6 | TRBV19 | TGTGCCAGTAGTTCAGAGACAGGGACGGGGTCACCCCTCCACTTT | CASSSETGTGSPLHF
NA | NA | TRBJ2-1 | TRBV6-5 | TGTGCCAGCAGTTCCCAGCGGGCAGGTCCCGATGAGCAGTTCTTC | CASSSQRAGPDEQFF
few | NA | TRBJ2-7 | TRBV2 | TGTGCCAGCAGTGAACTAGCGCTCACCTACGAGCAGTACTTC | CASSELALTYEQYF
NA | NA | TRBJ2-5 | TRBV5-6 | TGTGCCAGCAGCGAGGGGGAAGAGACCCAGTACTTC | CASSEGEETQYF
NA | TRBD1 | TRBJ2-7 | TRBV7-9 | TGTGCCAGCAGCCCTACGCCGGGACAGGGGATCCACGAGCAGTACTTC | CASSPTPGQGIHEQYF
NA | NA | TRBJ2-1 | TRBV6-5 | TGTGCCAGCAGTTACTCGACGTGGAATGAGCAGTTCTTC | CASSYSTWNEQFF
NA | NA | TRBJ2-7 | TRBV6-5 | TGTGCCAGCAGTTACTCGAATAGGAGGGGTGACTACGAGCAGTACTTC | CASSYSNRRGDYEQYF
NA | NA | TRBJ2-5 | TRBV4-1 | TGCGCCAGCAGCCAAGAGCCTTTCCCACGAGAGACCCAGTACTTC | CASSQEPFPRETQYF
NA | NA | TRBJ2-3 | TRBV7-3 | TGTGCCAGCAGCTTAGAGAGAGGGGCGAGGCCTAGCACAGATACGCAGTATTTT | CASSLERGARPSTDTQYF
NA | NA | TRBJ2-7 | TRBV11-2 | TGTGCCAGCAGCTTAGGTGGTGGAGGGCCGTGGGAGCAGTACTTC | CASSLGGGGPWEQYF
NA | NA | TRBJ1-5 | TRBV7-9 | TGTGCCAGCAGCTTAGGGCAGGATAGCAATCAGCCCCAGCATTTT | CASSLGQDSNQPQHF
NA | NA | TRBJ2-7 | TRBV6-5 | TGTGCCAGCAGTTACGGAACAGGGAACTACGAGCAGTACTTC | CASSYGTGNYEQYF
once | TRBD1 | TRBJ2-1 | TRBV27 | TGTGCCAGCAGCATCGACAGGGGGAATGAGCAGTTCTTC | CASSIDRGNEQFF
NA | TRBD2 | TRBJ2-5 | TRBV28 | TGTGCCAGCATTCCAGGGTTAGCGGGGGCGGGAGAGACCCAGTACTTC | CASIPGLAGAGETQYF
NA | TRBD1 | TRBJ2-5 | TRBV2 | TGTGCCAGCAGCGCCGGACAGGGTCCGTCATGGGAGACCCAGTACTTC | CASSAGQGPSWETQYF
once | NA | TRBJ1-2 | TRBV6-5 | TGTGCCAGCAGTTACAGCAAGGACTATGGCTACACCTTC | CASSYSKDYGYTF
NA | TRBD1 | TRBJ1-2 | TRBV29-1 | TGCAGCGTTGAATATATTGACAGGGCCCTGCCTAACTATGGCTACACCTTC | CSVEYIDRALPNYGYTF
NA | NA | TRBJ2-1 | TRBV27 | TGTGCCAGCAGTTTGACGGACTATTCCTACAATGAGCAGTTCTTC | CASSLTDYSYNEQFF
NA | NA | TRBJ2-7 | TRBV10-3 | TGTGCCATCAGTGAGCCTGGGGGGGCTCCGTGGTCCTACGAGCAGTACTTC | CAISEPGGAPWSYEQYF
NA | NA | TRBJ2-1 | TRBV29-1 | TGCAGCGTTGACCTAGTCCCCAATGAGCAGTTCTTC | CSVDLVPNEQFF
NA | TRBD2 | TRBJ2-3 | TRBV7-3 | TGTGCCAGCAGCTTACTAGCGGGGGGAGGCACAGATACGCAGTATTTT | CASSLLAGGGTDTQYF
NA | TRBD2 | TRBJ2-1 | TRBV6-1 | TGTGCCAGCAGTGAACGGCCACCTTGGACTAGCGGGACCAATGAGCAGTTCTTC | CASSERPPWTSGTNEQFF
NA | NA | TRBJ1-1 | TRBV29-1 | TGCAGCGCCAAAGAGGGGGAGATCACTGAAGCTTTCTTT | CSAKEGEITEAFF